Listed below are T cell receptor beta chains from one sample, sequenced in a study of blood T cell repertoires in COVID-19. Assay used: immunoSEQ multiplex PCR; TCRdb lists only in-frame clones, some missing. In the table there are around 340,000 clones, 80% to 90% of which are singletons. The sample comprised peripheral blood. The receptors shown here come from a woman in her sixties or seventies with COVID-19, enrolled during active disease. The CDR3 runs from the conserved cysteine through the conserved F or W. A D gene is named only where the DNA matches it firmly. Clone size is given for some rows only: seen once, a few or many times, or a class if the clone is expanded.

clone_size	v_call	d_call	j_call	cdr3_aa	cdr3_nt
.	TRBV5-8	TRBD1	TRBJ1-5	CASSSSWDSLSGNQPQHF	TGTGCCAGCAGCTCCTCATGGGACAGCCTAAGTGGCAATCAGCCCCAGCATTTT
.	TRBV7-9	TRBD1	TRBJ1-2	CASRHTGAGGYTF	TGTGCCAGCAGACACACAGGGGCAGGTGGCTACACCTTC
few	TRBV6-5	.	TRBJ2-5	CATEGRPKETQYF	TGTGCCACCGAAGGCAGGCCAAAAGAGACCCAGTACTTC
once	TRBV13	.	TRBJ1-1	CASSLSGVEAFF	TGTGCCAGCAGCTTATCCGGGGTGGAAGCTTTCTTT
.	TRBV19	.	TRBJ1-1	CASSIPGAPNTEAFF	TGTGCCAGTAGTATACCAGGGGCCCCGAACACTGAAGCTTTCTTT
once	TRBV29-1	TRBD2	TRBJ2-3	CSVNLAADTQYF	TGCAGCGTGAACCTAGCGGCGGATACGCAGTATTTT
.	TRBV5-4	.	TRBJ2-7	CASSLRGGDYEQYF	TGTGCCAGCAGCTTGCGTGGCGGTGACTACGAGCAGTACTTC
.	TRBV13	.	TRBJ1-1	CASSLGRGERTEAFF	TGTGCCAGCAGCTTAGGTCGGGGAGAGAGGACTGAAGCTTTCTTT
once	TRBV5-1	.	TRBJ1-2	CASSLGHFNYGYTF	TGCGCCAGCAGCTTGGGACACTTTAACTATGGCTACACCTTC
.	TRBV15	TRBD1	TRBJ1-1	CATSSTNRGTEAFF	TGTGCCACCAGCAGTACAAACAGGGGCACTGAAGCTTTCTTT
.	TRBV14	.	TRBJ1-3	CASGLGHLFSGNTIYF	TGTGCCAGCGGATTGGGACACCTATTCTCTGGAAACACCATATATTTT
.	TRBV2	.	TRBJ1-6	CASRKTQQGPALHF	TGTGCCAGCAGGAAAACACAACAGGGTCCAGCCCTCCACTTT
.	TRBV2	.	TRBJ1-5	CASSSDSYSNQPQHF	TGTGCCAGCAGCTCCGACAGCTATAGCAATCAGCCCCAGCATTTT
.	TRBV11-2	.	TRBJ1-3	CASSPLSGNTIYF	TGTGCCAGCAGCCCTCTCTCTGGAAACACCATATATTTT
.	TRBV10-1	TRBD1	TRBJ1-2	CASSRDRGNYGYTF	TGCGCCAGCAGCCGGGACAGGGGGAACTATGGCTACACCTTC
once	TRBV6-6	.	TRBJ1-3	CASSPRVPKHPGKSIYF	TGTGCCAGCAGTCCCCGGGTCCCGAAACACCCCGGAAAGTCCATATATTTT
few	TRBV25-1	.	TRBJ2-7	CASGRRLHYEQYF	TGTGCCAGCGGTAGGAGACTGCACTACGAGCAGTACTTC
.	TRBV13	TRBD1	TRBJ2-1	CASKPQGANYNEQFF	TGTGCCAGCAAACCTCAGGGGGCGAACTACAATGAGCAGTTCTTC
once	TRBV18	TRBD1	TRBJ2-7	CASSRGTGYSYEQYF	TGTGCCAGCTCACGGGGGACAGGCTACTCCTACGAGCAGTACTTC
.	TRBV11-2	TRBD1	TRBJ1-2	CASSSAQGAQNYGYTF	TGTGCCAGCAGCTCTGCACAGGGGGCGCAAAACTATGGCTACACCTTC
.	TRBV9	.	TRBJ1-2	CASSIPRSGYTF	TGTGCCAGCAGCATACCGAGAAGCGGCTACACCTTC
.	TRBV9	TRBD2	TRBJ2-1	CASSDPGTSGYNEQFF	TGTGCCAGCAGCGACCCCGGGACTAGCGGCTACAATGAGCAGTTCTTC
.	TRBV4-3	.	TRBJ1-1	CATASGPGGTEAFF	TGCGCCACCGCGAGCGGTCCGGGAGGTACTGAAGCTTTCTTT
.	TRBV4-1	TRBD1	TRBJ2-5	CASSQGDRGETQYF	TGCGCCAGCAGCCAAGGCGACAGGGGAGAGACCCAGTACTTC